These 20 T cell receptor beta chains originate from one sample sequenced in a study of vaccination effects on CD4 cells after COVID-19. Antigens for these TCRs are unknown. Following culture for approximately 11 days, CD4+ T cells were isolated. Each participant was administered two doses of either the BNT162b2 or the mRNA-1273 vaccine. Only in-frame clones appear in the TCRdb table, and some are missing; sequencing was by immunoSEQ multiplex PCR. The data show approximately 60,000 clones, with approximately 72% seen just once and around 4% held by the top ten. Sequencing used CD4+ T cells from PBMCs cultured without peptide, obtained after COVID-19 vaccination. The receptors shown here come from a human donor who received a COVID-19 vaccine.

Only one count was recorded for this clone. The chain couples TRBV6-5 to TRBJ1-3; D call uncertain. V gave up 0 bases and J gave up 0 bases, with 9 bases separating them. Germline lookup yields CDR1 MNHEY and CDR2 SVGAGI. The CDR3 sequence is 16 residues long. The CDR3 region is CASSYSSGTSGNTIYF. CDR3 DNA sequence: TGTGCCAGCAGTTACTCATCCGGCACCTCTGGAAACACCATATATTTT.

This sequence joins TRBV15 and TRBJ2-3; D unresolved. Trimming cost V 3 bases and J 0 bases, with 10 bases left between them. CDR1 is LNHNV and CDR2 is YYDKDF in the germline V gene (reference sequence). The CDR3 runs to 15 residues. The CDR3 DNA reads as TGTGCCACCAGCAGGCCCCCGTCCAGCACAGATACGCAGTATTTT. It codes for CATSRPPSSTDTQYF.

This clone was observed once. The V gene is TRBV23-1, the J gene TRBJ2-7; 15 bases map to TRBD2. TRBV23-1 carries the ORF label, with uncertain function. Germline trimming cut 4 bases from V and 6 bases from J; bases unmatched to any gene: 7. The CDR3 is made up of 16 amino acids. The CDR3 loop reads CASSRPGLAGGCEQYF. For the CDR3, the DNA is TGCGCCAGCAGTCGTCCGGGACTAGCGGGAGGTTGCGAGCAGTACTTC.

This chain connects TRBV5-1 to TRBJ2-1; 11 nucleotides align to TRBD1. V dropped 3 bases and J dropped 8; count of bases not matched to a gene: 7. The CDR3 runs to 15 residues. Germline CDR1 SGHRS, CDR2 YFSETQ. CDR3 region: CASSSGTGGTYEQFF. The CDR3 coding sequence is TGCGCCAGCAGCTCCGGGACAGGGGGTACCTATGAGCAGTTCTTC.

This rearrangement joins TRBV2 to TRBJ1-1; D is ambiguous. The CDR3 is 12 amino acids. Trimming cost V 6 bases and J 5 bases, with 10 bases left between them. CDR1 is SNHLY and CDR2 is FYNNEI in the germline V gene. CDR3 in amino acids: CASSWGLTEAFF. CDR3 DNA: TGTGCCAGCAGCTGGGGTCTTACTGAAGCTTTCTTT. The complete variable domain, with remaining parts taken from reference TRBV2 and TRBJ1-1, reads EPEVTQTPSHQVTQMGQEVILRCVPISNHLYFYWYRQILGQKVEFLVSFYNNEISEKSEIFDDQFSVERPDGSNFTLKIRSTKLEDSAMYFCASSWGLTEAFFGQGTRLTVV.

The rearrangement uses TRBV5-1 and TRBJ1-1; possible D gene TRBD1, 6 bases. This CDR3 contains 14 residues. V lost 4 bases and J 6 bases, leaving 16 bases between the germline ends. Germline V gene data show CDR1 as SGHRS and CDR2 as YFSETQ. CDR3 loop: CASSIDTGRPEAFF. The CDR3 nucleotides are TGCGCCAGCAGCATAGATACAGGGCGACCTGAAGCTTTCTTT.

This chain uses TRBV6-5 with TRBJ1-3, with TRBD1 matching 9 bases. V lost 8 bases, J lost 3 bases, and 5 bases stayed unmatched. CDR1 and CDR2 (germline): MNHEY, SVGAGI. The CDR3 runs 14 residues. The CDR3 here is CASGDRGIGNTIYF. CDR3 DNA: TGTGCCAGCGGCGACAGGGGGATTGGAAACACCATATATTTT.

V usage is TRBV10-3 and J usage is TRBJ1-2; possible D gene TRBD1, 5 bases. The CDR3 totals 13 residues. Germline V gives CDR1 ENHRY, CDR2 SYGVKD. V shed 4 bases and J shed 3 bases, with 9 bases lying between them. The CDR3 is CAISGEGHYGYTF. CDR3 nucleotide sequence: TGTGCCATCAGTGGTGAGGGGCACTATGGCTACACCTTC.

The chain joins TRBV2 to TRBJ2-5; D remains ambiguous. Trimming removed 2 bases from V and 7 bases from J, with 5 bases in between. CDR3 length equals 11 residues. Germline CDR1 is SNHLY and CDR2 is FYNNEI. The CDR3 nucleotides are TGTGCCAGCAGTGAACTGGGGACCCAGTACTTC. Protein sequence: CASSELGTQYF.

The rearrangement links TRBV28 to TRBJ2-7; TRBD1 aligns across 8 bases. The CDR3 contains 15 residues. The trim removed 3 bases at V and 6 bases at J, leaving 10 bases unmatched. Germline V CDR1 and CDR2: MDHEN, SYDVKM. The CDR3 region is CASSFLRDRHREQYF. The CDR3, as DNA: TGTGCCAGCAGTTTCCTCCGGGACAGGCATCGCGAGCAGTACTTC.

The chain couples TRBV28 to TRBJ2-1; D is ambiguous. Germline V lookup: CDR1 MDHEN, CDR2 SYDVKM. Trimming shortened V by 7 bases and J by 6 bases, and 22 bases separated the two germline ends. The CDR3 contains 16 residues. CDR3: CASTTHRGNSFNEQFF. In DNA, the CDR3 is TGTGCCAGCACTACTCACCGTGGGAACAGTTTCAATGAGCAGTTCTTC.

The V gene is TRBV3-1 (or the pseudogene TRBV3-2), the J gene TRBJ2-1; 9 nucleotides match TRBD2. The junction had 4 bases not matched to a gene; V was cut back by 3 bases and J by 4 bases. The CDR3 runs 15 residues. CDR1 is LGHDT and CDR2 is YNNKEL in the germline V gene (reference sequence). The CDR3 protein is CASSQRAGGYNEQFF. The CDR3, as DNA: TGTGCCAGCAGCCAGAGGGCGGGAGGGTACAATGAGCAGTTCTTC.

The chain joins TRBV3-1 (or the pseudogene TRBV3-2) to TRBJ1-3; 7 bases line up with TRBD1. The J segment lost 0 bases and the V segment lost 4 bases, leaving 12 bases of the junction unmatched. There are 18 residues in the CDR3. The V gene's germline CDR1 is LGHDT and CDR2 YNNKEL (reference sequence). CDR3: CASSPSWGTADSGNTIYF. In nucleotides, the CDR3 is TGTGCCAGCAGCCCCTCCTGGGGGACAGCTGACTCTGGAAACACCATATATTTT.

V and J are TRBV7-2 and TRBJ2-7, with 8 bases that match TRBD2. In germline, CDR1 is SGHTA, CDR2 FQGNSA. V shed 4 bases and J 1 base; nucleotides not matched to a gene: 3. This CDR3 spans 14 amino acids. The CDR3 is CASSSGTRSYEQYF. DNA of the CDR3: TGTGCCAGCAGCTCCGGGACTAGATCCTACGAGCAGTACTTC.

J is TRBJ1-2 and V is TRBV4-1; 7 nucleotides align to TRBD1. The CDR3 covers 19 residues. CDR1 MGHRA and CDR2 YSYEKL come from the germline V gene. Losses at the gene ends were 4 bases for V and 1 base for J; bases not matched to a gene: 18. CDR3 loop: CASSPSKGGQVFFNYGYTF. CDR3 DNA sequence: TGCGCCAGCAGCCCCTCTAAGGGAGGACAGGTCTTCTTTAACTATGGCTACACCTTC.

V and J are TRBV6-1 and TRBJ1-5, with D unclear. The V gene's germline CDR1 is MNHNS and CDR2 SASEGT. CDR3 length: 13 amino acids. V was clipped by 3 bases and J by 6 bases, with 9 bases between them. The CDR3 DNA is TGTGCCAGCAGTGATAATTGGGGTCAGCCCCAGCATTTT. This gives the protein CASSDNWGQPQHF.

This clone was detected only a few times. CDR3 amino acids: CASSLNRGNGYTF. The CDR3 nucleotides are TGTGCCAGCAGTTTGAACAGGGGTAATGGCTACACCTTC. The chain combines TRBV12-3 or TRBV12-4 with TRBJ1-2; 7 positions match TRBD1. V lost 3 bases, J lost 6 bases, and 4 bases stayed unmatched. The CDR3 runs 13 residues.

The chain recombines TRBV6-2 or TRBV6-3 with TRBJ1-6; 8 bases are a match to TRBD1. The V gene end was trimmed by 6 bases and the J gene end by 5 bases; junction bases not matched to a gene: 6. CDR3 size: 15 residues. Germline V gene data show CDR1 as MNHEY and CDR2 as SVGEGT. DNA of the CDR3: TGTGCCAGCAGCCGCCCGACAGGGGATAATTCACCCCTCCACTTT. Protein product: CASSRPTGDNSPLHF.

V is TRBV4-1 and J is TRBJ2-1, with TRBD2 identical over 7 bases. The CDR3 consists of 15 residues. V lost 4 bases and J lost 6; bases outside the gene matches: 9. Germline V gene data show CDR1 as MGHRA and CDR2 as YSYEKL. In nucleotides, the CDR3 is TGCGCCAGCAGCCCCGCTAGCGGCCGGTCCAATGAGCAGTTCTTC. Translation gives CASSPASGRSNEQFF.

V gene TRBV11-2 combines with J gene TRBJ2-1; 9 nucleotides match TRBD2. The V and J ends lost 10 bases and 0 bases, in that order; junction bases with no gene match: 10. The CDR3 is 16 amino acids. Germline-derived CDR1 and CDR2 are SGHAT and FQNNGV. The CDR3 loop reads CATGASGTHSYNEQFF. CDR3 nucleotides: TGTGCCACAGGGGCTAGCGGGACCCACTCCTACAATGAGCAGTTCTTC.